The 21 T cell receptor beta chains presented below share a single source sample, sequenced in a study of blood T cells in healthy people across ages. A second PCR, run for about 7 to 11 cycles, used a sample-barcoded 5' primer plus a J-beta primer mix. TCRdb independently ran MiXCR on the 5' RACE reads; one entry per CDR3 protein. The sample has over 1,200,000 distinct CDR3 sequences; approximately 63% are singletons. The material sequenced was blood. The receptor set was obtained from a man between 18 and 29 years old in good health.

The chain recombines TRBV3-1 with TRBJ2-1, with TRBD2 identical over 9 bases. Germline-derived CDR1 and CDR2 are LGHDT and YNNKEL (reference sequence). Losses at the gene ends were 1 base for V and 7 bases for J; bases not matched to a gene: 8. The CDR3 extends over 16 amino acids. This CDR3 is CASSQGGGRAANEQFF. CDR3 DNA: TGTGCCAGCAGCCAAGGAGGCGGGAGGGCCGCAAATGAGCAGTTCTTC.

CDR3 region: CASRQAPYYGYTF. In DNA form, the CDR3 reads TGTGCCAGTAGACAGGCACCTTACTATGGCTACACCTTC. The chain links TRBV27 to TRBJ1-2, with D maybe TRBD1 (6 bases). The CDR3 totals 13 residues. Trimming removed 9 bases from V and 3 bases from J, with 14 bases in between. Germline CDR1 MNHEY, CDR2 SMNVEV (reference sequence).

The chain has TRBV12-3 or TRBV12-4 and TRBJ2-7; D is ambiguous. The CDR3 runs 17 residues. V was pared by 5 bases and J by 0 bases, with 20 bases between. The CDR3 DNA follows: TGTGCCAGCAGTCCCTCGCCAATAGGGCTAAACTCCTACGAGCAGTACTTC. Its protein is CASSPSPIGLNSYEQYF.

V and J are TRBV15 and TRBJ2-2, with TRBD2 as a possible D gene (6 bases). V was clipped by 1 base and J by 8 bases, with 11 bases between them. This CDR3 comprises 14 residues. Germline loops: CDR1 LNHNV, CDR2 YYDKDF (reference sequence). The chain's CDR3 is CATSRGEDPGELFF. In DNA, the CDR3 is TGTGCCACCAGCAGAGGGGAGGACCCTGGGGAGCTGTTTTTT.

V usage is TRBV4-2 and J usage is TRBJ2-2; D is ambiguous. Trimming left V 0 bases short and J 5 bases short, with 4 bases between. CDR3 length: 13 amino acids. Germline CDR1 is LGHNA and CDR2 is YNFKEQ. In DNA, the CDR3 is TGTGCCAGCAGCCAAGATGGTACCGGGGAGCTGTTTTTT. This encodes CASSQDGTGELFF.

The chain combines TRBV6-5 with TRBJ2-1, with TRBD1 identical over 7 bases. The CDR3 sequence is 15 residues long. CDR1 is MNHEY and CDR2 is SVGAGI in the germline V gene. With 7 bases clipped from V and 8 bases from J, the junction kept 14 bases outside the gene matches. The CDR3 DNA follows: TGTGCCAGCAACCGACAGGGCGGGCTTTCCGATGAGCAGTTCTTC. This translates into CASNRQGGLSDEQFF.

The V call is TRBV27, the J call TRBJ2-7, with D maybe TRBD1 (5 bases). CDR1 and CDR2 from the germline V gene are MNHEY and SMNVEV (reference sequence). Trimming took 2 bases from V and 2 from J, leaving 13 bases between them. CDR3 length equals 15 residues. The CDR3 sequence: CASSLNSDNTYEQYF. CDR3 DNA sequence: TGTGCCAGCAGTTTAAATTCGGACAACACCTACGAGCAGTACTTC.

V usage is TRBV13 and J usage is TRBJ1-4; TRBD1 matches 10 bases. This CDR3 has 14 amino acids. V shed 4 bases, J shed 6 bases, and the junction held 2 bases outside the gene matches. Germline V gene lookup returns CDR1 PRHDT and CDR2 FYEKMQ (reference sequence). CDR3 in amino acids: CASSSGTGDEKLFF. The CDR3 region has the DNA TGTGCCAGCAGCTCCGGGACAGGGGATGAAAAACTGTTTTTT.

Worth noting for this clonotype: One end of the junction is discordant with germline, which a read error may explain. The chain carries TRBV27 and TRBJ2-3; tentative D call: TRBD1 (6 bases). The CDR3 loop spans 16 amino acids. Germline CDR1 is MNHEY and CDR2 is SMNVEV (reference sequence). The CDR3 DNA reads TGTGCCAGCGGGGACAACGGGCAGGCCGGCACAGATATGCAGTATTTT. It encodes CASGDNGQAGTDMQYF.

The chain has TRBV4-2 and TRBJ2-2; the D is unclear. Germline V gene lookup returns CDR1 LGHNA and CDR2 YNFKEQ. Trimming stripped 0 bases from V and 3 bases from J, with 8 bases between. This CDR3 spans 15 amino acids. In DNA form, the CDR3 reads TGTGCCAGCAGCCAAGAAGGGCGGTACACCGGGGAGCTGTTTTTT. Encoded protein: CASSQEGRYTGELFF.

The chain employs TRBV7-9 and TRBJ1-2; no clear D. Germline V lookup: CDR1 SEHNR, CDR2 FQNEAQ (reference sequence). This CDR3 is 12 amino acids long. The V and J ends lost 8 bases and 1 base respectively, with 8 bases between them. CDR3 amino acids: CASAGVNYGYTF. In DNA, the CDR3 is TGTGCCAGCGCTGGGGTTAACTATGGCTACACCTTC.

The chain combines TRBV10-3 with TRBJ2-2, with TRBD1 matching over 7 bases. From germline, CDR1 is ENHRY and CDR2 SYGVKD. CDR3 length equals 12 residues. V shed 7 bases, J shed 7 bases, and the junction held 3 bases outside the gene matches. The CDR3 loop reads CAITRDSGELFF. The CDR3 nucleotides are TGTGCCATCACCCGGGACAGCGGGGAGCTGTTTTTT.

This clonotype was found once. Germline and junction disagree at one end, which may indicate a read error. The chain has TRBV6-1 and TRBJ1-2; TRBD1 agrees at 7 bases. CDR1 is MNHNS and CDR2 is SASEGT in the germline V gene. CDR3 length: 13 amino acids. The CDR3 reads CASSETGDYGCTF. The CDR3 nucleotides are TGTGCCAGCAGTGAAACAGGGGACTATGGCTGCACCTTC.

The chain recombines TRBV4-2 with TRBJ2-7; D is undetermined. Germline V gives CDR1 LGHNA, CDR2 YNFKEQ. Trimming stripped 0 bases from V and 3 bases from J, with 6 bases between. This CDR3 is built from 13 residues. The CDR3 nucleotides read TGTGCCAGCAGCCAAGAAATCAGCTACGAGCAGTACTTC. Translated, it gives CASSQEISYEQYF.

The chain combines TRBV20-1 with TRBJ2-4; D remains unclear. The CDR3 consists of 14 residues. Per the germline V gene, CDR1 is DFQATT and CDR2 is SNEGSKA (reference sequence). V was cut by 6 bases and J by 1 base, with 13 bases left in between. DNA of the CDR3: TGCAGTGCGGCGGACCAGCCCGCCAAAAACATTCAGTACTTC. This translates into CSAADQPAKNIQYF.

The rearrangement joins TRBV4-3 to TRBJ1-5; 7 nucleotides align to TRBD1. The CDR3 has 15 residues. The V gene end was trimmed by 0 bases and the J gene end by 9 bases; junction bases not matched to a gene: 8. From germline, CDR1 is LGHNA and CDR2 YSLEER. CDR3 DNA sequence: TGCGCCAGCAGCCAAGACGGAAACAGGGGCTGGCCCCAGCATTTT. As protein: CASSQDGNRGWPQHF.

The CDR3 loop is CASSQVRSLLSEQYF. The CDR3 region has the DNA TGTGCCAGCAGCCAAGTGCGCAGTCTCCTCTCCGAGCAGTACTTC. The chain joins TRBV3-1 to TRBJ2-4; D remains ambiguous. Gene TRBJ2-7 matches the end of the DNA better, so the J call may be wrong. From germline, CDR1 is LGHDT and CDR2 YNNKEL (reference sequence). There are 15 residues in the CDR3.

There are many counts of this clonotype. This sequence joins TRBV12-3 or TRBV12-4 and TRBJ1-2; D gene unclear. V gave up 5 bases and J gave up 1 base, with 5 bases separating them. The CDR3 runs 12 residues. The CDR3 loop reads CASSPSNYGYTF. In nucleotides, the CDR3 is TGTGCCAGCAGTCCCAGTAACTATGGCTACACCTTC.

The J gene is TRBJ2-3, the V gene TRBV18; 12 bases fit TRBD1. J lost 5 bases, V lost 4 bases, and 13 bases had no gene match. This CDR3 spans 18 amino acids. The V gene's germline CDR1 is KGHSH and CDR2 LQKENI. The CDR3 region has the DNA TGTGCCAGCTCACTACCGGGACAGGGGGCGCGATTAGAAGATACGCAGTATTTT. Protein: CASSLPGQGARLEDTQYF.

The J gene is TRBJ2-7, the V gene TRBV14; D unresolved. Germline V gene lookup returns CDR1 SGHDN and CDR2 FVKESK. CDR3 length equals 13 residues. V was shortened by 1 base and J by 6 bases, with 10 bases between the two germline ends. In DNA, the CDR3 is TGTGCCAGCAGCCAAGGGATCCTTTCCGAGCAGTACTTC. Its translation: CASSQGILSEQYF.

This clonotype was counted only a few times. The chain recombines TRBV27 with TRBJ2-1; TRBD2 matches at 10 bases. Per germline, CDR1 MNHEY and CDR2 SMNVEV (reference sequence). The CDR3 has 17 amino acids. J gave up 8 bases and V 4 bases, and 14 bases lay outside the gene matches. In nucleotides, the CDR3 is TGTGCCAGCAGTTACCTTCAGGGAGCGGGGGGGCCCCATGAGCAGTTCTTC. It specifies CASSYLQGAGGPHEQFF.